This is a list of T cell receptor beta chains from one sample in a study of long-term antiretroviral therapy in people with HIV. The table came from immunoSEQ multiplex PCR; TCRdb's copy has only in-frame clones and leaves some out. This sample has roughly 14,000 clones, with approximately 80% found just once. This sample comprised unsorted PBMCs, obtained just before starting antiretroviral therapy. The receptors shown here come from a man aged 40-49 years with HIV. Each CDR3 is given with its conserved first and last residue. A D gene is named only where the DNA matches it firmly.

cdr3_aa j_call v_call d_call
CASSLVRDGEPPILFF TRBJ1-4 TRBV7-9 -
CASRRSWDEQFF TRBJ2-1 TRBV10-2 -
CASSVFMTGNTEAFF TRBJ1-1 TRBV19 -
CASSERTILSNQPQHF TRBJ1-5 TRBV6-1 -
CAIRTGTDTDTQYF TRBJ2-3 TRBV10-3 TRBD1
CASSPLRGWADTQYF TRBJ2-3 TRBV11-1 -
CASSLMGGEFNEQFF TRBJ2-1 TRBV5-4 -
CASSQLGSSYEQYF TRBJ2-7 TRBV11-2 -
CASSSTGTSGGTNEQYF TRBJ2-7 TRBV7-9 TRBD2
CASTHLEGGVDGYTF TRBJ1-2 TRBV6-6 -
CASSPTSSYNSPLHF TRBJ1-6 TRBV9 -
CVHNSGNTIYF TRBJ1-3 TRBV21-1 -
CASSPRTGERGNEQFF TRBJ2-1 TRBV27 TRBD1
CASSLGTRPSGSHEQFF TRBJ2-1 TRBV7-9 TRBD2
CATYLGGFYNEQFF TRBJ2-1 TRBV6-1 TRBD1
CASSLIGSADTQYF TRBJ2-3 TRBV27 -
CASTGQGKGYTF TRBJ1-2 TRBV10-2 TRBD1
CASSLIGRADTQYF TRBJ2-3 TRBV7-3 -
CASSQDPRGYSYEQYF TRBJ2-7 TRBV4-2 TRBD2
CAWSRETGAYGYTF TRBJ1-2 TRBV30 TRBD1
CASSRDRGYEQYF TRBJ2-7 TRBV6-5 TRBD1
CASSEEVLPTYEQYF TRBJ2-7 TRBV2 -
CAWGQGAPGDEQFF TRBJ2-1 TRBV30 TRBD1
CASSLSWNSYNEQFF TRBJ2-1 TRBV9 -
CASSSVDQPQHF TRBJ1-5 TRBV5-8 -
CASSFYRDRPGELFF TRBJ2-2 TRBV7-9 TRBD1
CASSHSSTSGYNEQFF TRBJ2-1 TRBV7-2 TRBD2
CASSEAGKSSYNEQFF TRBJ2-1 TRBV2 -